This TCR beta chain was found in a study of T cells after yellow fever vaccination. There are 15 residues in the CDR3. V trimming: 8 bases; J trimming: 9 bases; junction bases outside the gene matches: 14. Germline values: CDR1 MNHEY, CDR2 SVGAGI. By 5'RACE template switching, TCR cDNA was produced, with a universal primer site and UMIs added in the process. TCRdb processed the 5' RACE reads anew with MiXCR; each CDR3 protein has one entry. The data show about 220,000 distinct CDR3 sequences, about 3% seen once. The chain recombines TRBV6-5 with TRBJ2-1; 9 positions agree with TRBD2. This clonotype was sampled from a young man who received the YFV17D yellow fever vaccine. Material: CD4+ T cells sorted from PBMCs, obtained 10 days after the yellow fever booster vaccination. CDR3 amino acids: CASRTGTSYFGEQFF. CDR3 DNA: TGTGCCAGCCGAACCGGGACTAGCTACTTCGGTGAGCAGTTCTTC.